Listed below are T cell receptor beta chains from one sample, sequenced in a study of T cell responses to AZD1222 COVID-19 vaccine. Assay used: immunoSEQ multiplex PCR; TCRdb lists only in-frame clones, some missing. The repertoire holds some 170,000 clones, with about 91% as singletons. Specimen: peripheral blood, collected 28 days after the second AZD1222 dose. The receptors originated from an adult who received the AZD1222 COVID-19 vaccine. The CDR3 runs from the conserved cysteine through the conserved F or W. The D gene is left open where the match is weak. Rows give clone size only sometimes, using once, few, many, or a class for an expanded clone.

V: TRBV12-2; size: -; D: -; J: TRBJ2-5; CDR3: CASRARQGLETQYF; DNA: TGTGCAAGTCGCGCTCGACAGGGTCTGGAGACCCAGTACTTC
V: TRBV7-8; size: -; D: -; J: TRBJ1-4; CDR3: CASSSRFRDEKLFF; DNA: TGTGCCAGCAGCTCCAGATTCAGGGATGAAAAACTGTTTTTT
V: TRBV6-5; size: once; D: -; J: TRBJ2-2; CDR3: CASTSDRNTGELFF; DNA: TGTGCCAGCACTTCGGACAGGAACACCGGGGAGCTGTTTTTT
V: TRBV5-1; size: once; D: TRBD1; J: TRBJ1-4; CDR3: CASSLGPTGDNEKLFF; DNA: TGCGCCAGCAGCTTGGGCCCGACAGGGGACAATGAAAAACTGTTTTTT
V: TRBV7-9; size: -; D: -; J: TRBJ1-1; CDR3: CASSLESGFMNTEAFF; DNA: TGTGCCAGCAGCTTAGAGTCAGGGTTTATGAACACTGAAGCTTTCTTT
V: TRBV29-1; size: few; D: -; J: TRBJ1-4; CDR3: CSAGQGSANEKLFF; DNA: TGCAGCGCAGGCCAGGGATCAGCTAATGAAAAACTGTTTTTT
V: TRBV29-1; size: -; D: -; J: TRBJ1-2; CDR3: CSVAGRGDYGYTF; DNA: TGCAGCGTCGCGGGCAGGGGTGACTATGGCTACACCTTC
V: TRBV10-1; size: -; D: -; J: TRBJ2-3; CDR3: CASSEAGTDTQYF; DNA: TGCGCCAGCAGTGAAGCAGGGACAGATACGCAGTATTTT
V: TRBV7-6; size: -; D: TRBD2; J: TRBJ2-1; CDR3: CASSWGLAGSSSYNEQFF; DNA: TGTGCCAGCAGCTGGGGACTAGCGGGCTCTAGCTCCTACAATGAGCAGTTCTTC
V: TRBV28; size: few; D: TRBD1; J: TRBJ1-2; CDR3: CASETGGTGYTF; DNA: TGTGCCAGTGAGACAGGGGGCACGGGCTACACCTTC
V: TRBV10-3; size: -; D: -; J: TRBJ1-3; CDR3: CAIRGANSGNTIYF; DNA: TGTGCCATCAGGGGGGCCAACTCTGGAAACACCATATATTTT
V: TRBV15; size: few; D: TRBD1; J: TRBJ1-5; CDR3: CATSTGTGGTQPQHF; DNA: TGTGCCACCAGCACCGGGACAGGGGGCACGCAGCCCCAGCATTTT
V: TRBV5-1; size: -; D: TRBD1; J: TRBJ2-7; CDR3: CASSSTGQGSYEQYF; DNA: TGCGCCAGCAGCTCCACGGGACAGGGCTCCTACGAGCAGTACTTC
V: TRBV4-2; size: once; D: -; J: TRBJ1-1; CDR3: CASSRSYRQINTEAFF; DNA: TGTGCCAGCAGCCGCTCATACCGACAGATAAACACTGAAGCTTTCTTT
V: TRBV6-5; size: once; D: TRBD2; J: TRBJ2-7; CDR3: CASSYGLAGAYEQYF; DNA: TGTGCCAGCAGTTACGGCCTAGCGGGGGCCTACGAGCAGTACTTC
V: TRBV9; size: -; D: TRBD1; J: TRBJ2-1; CDR3: CASSPTGASYNEQFF; DNA: TGTGCCAGCAGTCCTACAGGGGCTTCCTACAATGAGCAGTTCTTC
V: TRBV19; size: -; D: -; J: TRBJ1-5; CDR3: CASRVHSDSGGNQPQHF; DNA: TGTGCCAGTAGGGTACACTCGGACAGTGGGGGCAATCAGCCCCAGCATTTT
V: TRBV27; size: -; D: -; J: TRBJ2-7; CDR3: CASSSDTSYEQYF; DNA: TGTGCCAGCAGTTCGGACACGTCCTACGAGCAGTACTTC
V: TRBV19; size: -; D: TRBD1; J: TRBJ1-1; CDR3: CASTIGRQGALSEAFF; DNA: TGTGCCAGTACCATAGGTCGACAGGGTGCCCTATCTGAAGCTTTCTTT
V: TRBV10-3; size: -; D: -; J: TRBJ1-1; CDR3: CAISESEGLEAFF; DNA: TGTGCCATCAGTGAGTCGGAGGGACTTGAAGCTTTCTTT
V: TRBV19; size: -; D: TRBD1; J: TRBJ1-5; CDR3: CASSTGQGVNQPQHF; DNA: TGTGCCAGTAGCACGGGACAGGGGGTCAATCAGCCCCAGCATTTT
V: TRBV29-1; size: -; D: TRBD1; J: TRBJ1-1; CDR3: CSVHTDRGLTEAFF; DNA: TGCAGCGTGCACACTGACAGGGGGCTCACTGAAGCTTTCTTT
V: TRBV7-9; size: -; D: -; J: TRBJ1-1; CDR3: CASYSRGLNTEAFF; DNA: TGTGCCAGTTATTCCAGGGGCCTGAACACTGAAGCTTTCTTT
V: TRBV5-4; size: -; D: TRBD1; J: TRBJ1-4; CDR3: CASSVGQVNEKLFF; DNA: TGTGCCAGCAGCGTGGGACAGGTTAATGAAAAACTGTTTTTT
V: TRBV7-7; size: -; D: TRBD1; J: TRBJ2-5; CDR3: CASSPGTVQETQYF; DNA: TGTGCTAGCAGCCCCGGGACAGTCCAAGAGACCCAGTACTTC
V: TRBV18; size: once; D: -; J: TRBJ1-1; CDR3: CASSQQESNTEAFF; DNA: TGTGCCAGCTCACAACAGGAGTCGAACACTGAAGCTTTCTTT
V: TRBV27; size: -; D: -; J: TRBJ2-7; CDR3: CASSPRGSTYEQYF; DNA: TGTGCCAGCAGTCCCCGGGGATCCACCTACGAGCAGTACTTC
V: TRBV11-2; size: -; D: -; J: TRBJ1-2; CDR3: CASSPGQGPIGGYTF; DNA: TGTGCCAGCAGCCCCGGGCAGGGCCCTATTGGAGGCTACACCTTC
V: TRBV5-1; size: -; D: -; J: TRBJ1-2; CDR3: CASSLVRDPGYGYTF; DNA: TGCGCCAGCAGCTTGGTCCGGGACCCCGGCTATGGCTACACCTTC
V: TRBV6-5; size: -; D: -; J: TRBJ1-2; CDR3: CASRALPPGNYGYTF; DNA: TGTGCCAGCAGAGCCCTCCCTCCGGGAAACTATGGCTACACCTTC
V: TRBV3-1/TRBV3-2; size: -; D: -; J: TRBJ1-1; CDR3: CASSQLLATEAFF; DNA: TGTGCCAGCAGCCAATTATTGGCTACTGAAGCTTTCTTT
V: TRBV15; size: -; D: -; J: TRBJ1-2; CDR3: CATSRDLRAWAGAPYGYTF; DNA: TGTGCCACCAGCAGAGATCTCAGGGCCTGGGCGGGGGCTCCCTATGGCTACACCTTC
V: TRBV6-1; size: -; D: TRBD1; J: TRBJ1-5; CDR3: CASREFDRGTSNQPQHF; DNA: TGTGCCAGCAGGGAATTCGACAGGGGTACGAGCAATCAGCCCCAGCATTTT
V: TRBV19; size: -; D: -; J: TRBJ1-4; CDR3: CASTPSIPGHRTTNEKLFF; DNA: TGTGCCAGTACCCCATCAATCCCGGGACACAGAACAACTAATGAAAAACTGTTTTTT
V: TRBV3-1/TRBV3-2; size: few; D: TRBD2; J: TRBJ2-7; CDR3: CASSQVSSGGTPYEQYF; DNA: TGTGCCAGCAGCCAAGTGTCTAGCGGGGGGACCCCCTACGAGCAGTACTTC
V: TRBV4-1; size: -; D: -; J: TRBJ1-2; CDR3: CASSQAKGGYTF; DNA: TGCGCCAGCAGCCAAGCTAAGGGGGGCTACACCTTC
V: TRBV5-1; size: once; D: -; J: TRBJ2-3; CDR3: CASSLIPSGTDTQYF; DNA: TGCGCCAGCAGCTTGATCCCTAGCGGCACAGATACGCAGTATTTT
V: TRBV4-2; size: -; D: TRBD2; J: TRBJ2-5; CDR3: CASQVERGGVETQYF; DNA: TGTGCCAGCCAGGTGGAGCGGGGGGGCGTAGAGACCCAGTACTTC
V: TRBV5-6; size: -; D: TRBD2; J: TRBJ2-1; CDR3: CASSRLAGGNTYNEQFF; DNA: TGTGCCAGCAGCCGACTAGCGGGGGGGAACACCTACAATGAGCAGTTCTTC
V: TRBV5-1; size: -; D: TRBD1; J: TRBJ2-7; CDR3: CASSFGRGLEQYF; DNA: TGCGCCAGCAGCTTCGGCAGGGGGCTTGAGCAGTACTTC
V: TRBV7-6; size: -; D: -; J: TRBJ1-1; CDR3: CASSLDPGQANTEAFF; DNA: TGTGCCAGCAGCTTAGATCCGGGACAAGCGAACACTGAAGCTTTCTTT
V: TRBV6-6; size: -; D: TRBD1; J: TRBJ2-7; CDR3: CASSKSGTGTYEQYF; DNA: TGTGCCAGCAGTAAATCCGGGACAGGAACCTACGAGCAGTACTTC
V: TRBV27; size: -; D: -; J: TRBJ2-1; CDR3: CASSLRDMNNEQFF; DNA: TGTGCCAGCAGTTTACGGGATATGAATAATGAGCAGTTCTTC
V: TRBV7-2; size: -; D: -; J: TRBJ2-5; CDR3: CASRITTETQYF; DNA: TGTGCCAGCAGAATCACTACAGAGACCCAGTACTTC
V: TRBV10-3; size: -; D: TRBD1; J: TRBJ2-3; CDR3: CAISGPGQGSDTQYF; DNA: TGTGCCATCAGCGGGCCGGGACAGGGAAGTGATACGCAGTATTTT
V: TRBV5-6; size: -; D: TRBD2; J: TRBJ2-3; CDR3: CASSPGGTSFDTQYF; DNA: TGTGCCAGCAGCCCGGGGGGGACATCATTCGATACGCAGTATTTT
V: TRBV3-1/TRBV3-2; size: -; D: -; J: TRBJ1-6; CDR3: CASRQGGSRSPLHF; DNA: TGTGCCAGCAGACAAGGGGGAAGTCGTTCACCCCTCCACTTT
V: TRBV6-5; size: -; D: -; J: TRBJ1-2; CDR3: CASSSFGNGYTF; DNA: TGTGCCAGCAGTTCATTCGGGAACGGCTACACCTTC
V: TRBV7-9; size: -; D: -; J: TRBJ1-2; CDR3: CASSPGPMEEGYTF; DNA: TGTGCCAGCAGCCCGGGCCCGATGGAGGAAGGCTACACCTTC
V: TRBV6-5; size: -; D: -; J: TRBJ2-7; CDR3: CASGAESSPFYEQYF; DNA: TGTGCCAGCGGAGCGGAGAGTTCCCCCTTCTACGAGCAGTACTTC
V: TRBV11-2; size: -; D: TRBD2; J: TRBJ2-2; CDR3: CASSLSGGTGELFF; DNA: TGTGCCAGCAGCTTAAGCGGGGGCACCGGGGAGCTGTTTTTT
V: TRBV2; size: -; D: -; J: TRBJ1-2; CDR3: CASGAANYGYTF; DNA: TGTGCCAGCGGGGCAGCTAACTATGGCTACACCTTC
V: TRBV5-6; size: -; D: -; J: TRBJ2-7; CDR3: CASSLVGAGYEQYF; DNA: TGTGCCAGCAGCTTGGTAGGGGCCGGCTACGAGCAGTACTTC
V: TRBV29-1; size: few; D: TRBD1; J: TRBJ2-2; CDR3: CSVEGQGYAGELFF; DNA: TGCAGCGTTGAAGGACAGGGATACGCCGGGGAGCTGTTTTTT